A selection of T cell receptor beta chains follows, all from one sample in a study of blood T cell repertoires in COVID-19. Measured with immunoSEQ multiplex PCR; TCRdb has only the in-frame clones, and not every one. The sample comprises around 190,000 clones, 81% of which are singletons, and around 8.8% rests with the top ten. Material: PBMCs or T cells enriched from blood (not recorded which). The source of these receptors is a man aged 40-49 years who had recovered from COVID-19. The CDR3 runs from the conserved cysteine through the conserved F or W. The order of the fields is V gene, D gene, CDR3 length, J gene, clone size, CDR3 protein, CDR3 DNA. The D gene is left open where the match is weak. The size of a clone is reported for some rows only, either as once, few or many, or as a class for expanded clones.

>TRBV30|TRBD1|15|TRBJ1-5|.
CAWGTGQGAAQPQHF
TGTGCCTGGGGTACGGGACAGGGGGCCGCTCAGCCCCAGCATTTT
>TRBV2|.|17|TRBJ1-6|once
CASSEAGGGLYGSPLHF
TGTGCCAGCAGTGAAGCCGGGGGAGGGTTGTACGGTTCACCCCTCCACTTT
>TRBV16|.|15|TRBJ1-2|.
CASSQIGTGNYGYTF
TGTGCCAGCAGCCAAATAGGAACAGGGAACTATGGCTACACCTTC
>TRBV7-9|TRBD1|14|TRBJ2-7|.
CASSSTGVVGEQYF
TGTGCCAGCAGCTCTACAGGGGTTGTGGGCGAGCAGTACTTC
>TRBV11-2|.|15|TRBJ2-1|.
CASSLVRGSYNEQFF
TGTGCCAGCAGCTTAGTCAGGGGATCCTACAATGAGCAGTTCTTC
>TRBV19|TRBD1|15|TRBJ1-6|.
CASRPGTGDNSPLHF
TGTGCCAGTAGACCAGGGACAGGAGATAATTCACCCCTCCACTTT
>TRBV6-5|.|12|TRBJ2-7|.
CASSSEYYEQYF
TGTGCCAGCAGTTCGGAGTATTACGAGCAGTACTTC
>TRBV9|.|13|TRBJ1-3|.
CASSVGGGNTIYF
TGTGCCAGCAGCGTGGGAGGTGGAAACACCATATATTTT
>TRBV2|.|13|TRBJ1-4|.
CASSDRESEKLFF
TGTGCCAGCAGTGATAGAGAGAGCGAAAAACTGTTTTTT
>TRBV9|TRBD1|17|TRBJ2-2|few
CASSPSGQPTNTGELFF
TGTGCCAGCAGCCCCTCGGGACAGCCGACGAACACCGGGGAGCTGTTTTTT
>TRBV4-1|.|15|TRBJ1-4|.
CASSQDDRLNEKLFF
TGCGCCAGCAGCCAAGACGACAGACTTAATGAAAAACTGTTTTTT
>TRBV6-5|TRBD2|15|TRBJ2-7|.
CASSPTTSGIVEQYF
TGTGCCAGCAGTCCCACCACTAGCGGGATCGTTGAGCAGTACTTC
>TRBV27|TRBD2|17|TRBJ2-1|once
CASNLRTSGAKGNEQFF
TGTGCCAGCAACCTCAGGACTAGCGGTGCGAAGGGCAATGAGCAGTTCTTC
>TRBV19|.|14|TRBJ2-1|many
CASSTQTGQNEQFF
TGTGCCAGTAGTACCCAAACAGGACAAAATGAGCAGTTCTTC
>TRBV13|.|14|TRBJ1-6|.
CASSLTGFRSPLHF
TGTGCCAGCAGCTTAACAGGGTTTCGATCACCCCTCCACTTT
>TRBV5-4|.|15|TRBJ2-1|.
CASRNRLSSYNEQFF
TGTGCCAGCAGAAACAGGTTGAGCTCCTACAATGAGCAGTTCTTC
>TRBV9|TRBD2|12|TRBJ2-1|.
CASGRTSSEQFF
TGTGCCAGCGGACGGACTAGCAGTGAGCAGTTCTTC
>TRBV30|.|13|TRBJ1-5|.
CAWSVGGNQPQHF
TGTGCCTGGAGTGTAGGAGGGAATCAGCCCCAGCATTTT
>TRBV18|.|12|TRBJ1-2|once
CASSPGRGGYTF
TGTGCCAGCTCACCGGGGCGCGGTGGCTACACCTTC
>TRBV12-3/TRBV12-4|TRBD1|13|TRBJ2-7|.
CASSTARGPEQYF
TGTGCCAGCAGTACTGCCAGGGGGCCCGAGCAGTACTTC
>TRBV5-5|.|14|TRBJ2-7|.
CASSSVEVRGEQYF
TGTGCCAGCAGTTCAGTCGAGGTCCGCGGGGAGCAGTACTTC
>TRBV18|.|14|TRBJ2-7|.
CASTPPSPSYEQYF
TGTGCCAGCACCCCCCCTAGTCCTTCCTACGAGCAGTACTTC
>TRBV3-1/TRBV3-2|TRBD1|15|TRBJ1-4|.
CASSRRGTENEKLFF
TGTGCCAGCAGCCGAAGAGGGACAGAAAATGAAAAACTGTTTTTT
>TRBV7-2|.|15|TRBJ1-6|.
CASSLANRINSPLHF
TGTGCCAGCAGCTTAGCGAACAGGATCAATTCACCCCTCCACTTT
>TRBV18|TRBD1|16|TRBJ2-2|.
CASSPQRQGATGELFF
TGTGCCAGCTCACCACAGCGACAGGGGGCCACCGGGGAGCTGTTTTTT
>TRBV28|.|15|TRBJ1-5|.
CASSLGLGHTQPQHF
TGTGCCAGCAGTTTAGGACTCGGCCATACTCAGCCCCAGCATTTT